This note documents a single T cell receptor (beta chain) sequence. What it recognizes is unknown. The junction does not match germline at one end; this may be a read error. It was from roughly 20-30 mg of unsorted bulk tissue that RNA and DNA were co-extracted. Production of TCR beta cDNA used approximately 480 ng total RNA together with a constant-region primer. Three nested multiplex PCR rounds, a slightly modified ARM-PCR method, built the TCR beta libraries. Both of the initial two PCR rounds ran for approximately 11 cycles and employed TRBV1-TRBV30 forward primers alongside a C-beta reverse primer. One entry per CDR3 protein, called by TCRdb with MiXCR from the multiplex PCR reads. This sample has 50,000 to 60,000 distinct CDR3 sequences, with roughly 80% found just once. These data belong to a study of tumor-infiltrating lymphocytes in primary liver carcinoma. Looked up from germline, CDR1 is SQVTM and CDR2 is ANQGSEA. This CDR3 comprises 15 residues.

Broader study findings: Among top clones, only about 7-25% appeared in all five tumor regions.

Sequences were obtained from liver tumor tissue from sampling region 5. The subset here: tumor region T5, tumor centre. The chain links TRBV29-1 to TRBJ2-7, with D unclear. This receptor was identified in a man aged 35-49 years with primary liver carcinoma and hepatitis B virus infection. The CDR3 here is CSVEDPAWSSYEEYF. The DNA for the CDR3 is TGCAGCGTTGAAGATCCAGCATGGAGCTCCTACGAGGAGTACTTC.